These 15 T cell receptor beta chains share one sample of origin, sequenced in a study of T cell responses to AZD1222 COVID-19 vaccine. TCRdb keeps only in-frame clones here, not all; method: immunoSEQ multiplex PCR. The sample yields 90,000 to 150,000 clones, approximately 90% seen once. Sample: peripheral blood, taken on day 0 of AZD1222 vaccination. The source is an adult in good health.

This clone was detected only once. The CDR3 nucleotides are TGTGCCATCAGTACCGGACAGGGGTTAGGTGAAAAACTGTTTTTT. Translated, it gives CAISTGQGLGEKLFF. V is TRBV10-3 and J is TRBJ1-4; 9 nucleotides align to TRBD1. The CDR3 runs to 15 residues. V shed 5 bases, J shed 7 bases, and the junction held 8 bases outside the gene matches. The germline gives CDR1 ENHRY, CDR2 SYGVKD.

This chain uses TRBV7-3 with TRBJ2-2, with D tentatively TRBD1 (6 bases). The CDR3 totals 13 residues. V was cut by 7 bases and J by 5 bases, with 11 bases left in between. Germline V gives CDR1 SGHTA, CDR2 FQGTGA. CDR3 protein: CASNPRGTGELFF. The CDR3 DNA reads TGTGCCAGCAACCCCAGGGGAACCGGGGAGCTGTTTTTT.

CDR3 sequence: CASSTSQIYEQYF. CDR3 sequence (DNA): TGTGCCAGCAGTACCTCCCAAATCTACGAGCAGTACTTC. The chain uses TRBV6-6 and TRBJ2-7; D remains unclear. Trimming pared 5 bases from V and 3 bases from J, leaving 11 bases between. The CDR3 sequence is 13 residues long. Looked up from germline, CDR1 is MNHNY and CDR2 is SVGAGI (reference sequence).

The V and J genes are TRBV5-1 and TRBJ1-4; D unclear. The CDR3 is 16 amino acids. V was cut by 3 bases and J by 4 bases, with 16 bases left in between. From germline, CDR1 is SGHRS and CDR2 YFSETQ. The CDR3 loop is CASSSGGLRYNEKLFF. The CDR3 nucleotides are TGCGCCAGCAGCTCGGGCGGACTGAGGTATAATGAAAAACTGTTTTTT.

The gene calls are TRBV6-1 and TRBJ1-1, with D possibly matching TRBD1 (5 bases). The CDR3 is 15 amino acids. Germline V gene lookup returns CDR1 MNHNS and CDR2 SASEGT. V lost 2 bases, J lost 2 bases, and 12 bases lay in between. This chain's CDR3 is CASSEMAGGNTEAFF. CDR3 DNA sequence: TGTGCCAGCAGTGAAATGGCTGGGGGTAACACTGAAGCTTTCTTT.

The chain recombines TRBV3-1 (or the pseudogene TRBV3-2) with TRBJ1-4; TRBD1 matches at 8 bases. V was clipped by 0 bases and J by 4 bases; unmatched bases: 7. From germline, CDR1 is LGHDT and CDR2 YNNKEL (reference sequence). CDR3 length: 17 residues. This CDR3 reads CASSQDTGGLYNEKLFF. The CDR3 nucleotides are TGTGCCAGCAGCCAAGATACAGGGGGGCTATATAATGAAAAACTGTTTTTT.

The chain links TRBV11-3 to TRBJ2-3, with D uncertain. Germline V lookup: CDR1 SGHNT, CDR2 YENEEA. The V and J ends lost 5 bases and 0 bases respectively, with 9 bases between them. This CDR3 comprises 14 residues. The CDR3 loop is CASSVWGSTDTQYF. CDR3 nucleotide sequence: TGTGCCAGCAGCGTATGGGGTAGCACAGATACGCAGTATTTT. The complete variable domain, with remaining parts taken from reference TRBV11-3 and TRBJ2-3, reads EAGVVQSPRYKIIEKKQPVAFWCNPISGHNTLYWYLQNLGQGPELLIRYENEEAVDDSQLPKDRFSAERLKGVDSTLKIQPAELGDSAVYLCASSVWGSTDTQYFGPGTRLTVL.

The chain has TRBV7-3 and TRBJ2-3, with D possibly being TRBD1 or TRBD2 (6 bases each). Trimming stripped 5 bases from V and 3 bases from J, with 15 bases between. The CDR3 is 15 residues long. CDR1 is SGHTA, CDR2 FQGTGA, per germline. The CDR3 loop is CASSNAGEVTDTQYF. CDR3 DNA: TGTGCCAGCAGCAACGCAGGGGAGGTGACAGATACGCAGTATTTT.

V and J are TRBV18 and TRBJ1-5; weak D call: TRBD1 (6 bases). Germline CDR1 reads KGHSH; CDR2 reads LQKENI. The CDR3 covers 14 residues. Trimming took 10 bases from V and 4 from J, leaving 17 bases between them. The CDR3 coding sequence is TGTGCCACTCAAGGGGGGGCTGGGAATCAGCCCCAGCATTTT. Translating it yields CATQGGAGNQPQHF.

V usage is TRBV11-2 and J usage is TRBJ1-1; D might be TRBD1 (5 bases). This CDR3 spans 16 amino acids. Trimming pared 6 bases from V and 0 bases from J, leaving 17 bases between. Looked up from germline, CDR1 is SGHAT and CDR2 is FQNNGV. The CDR3 region is CASSRFTGPLNTEAFF. The CDR3 bases are TGTGCCAGCAGTAGATTTACGGGACCTTTGAACACTGAAGCTTTCTTT. Drawing the rest from reference TRBV11-2 and TRBJ1-1, the complete variable domain is EAGVAQSPRYKIIEKRQSVAFWCNPISGHATLYWYQQILGQGPKLLIQFQNNGVVDDSQLPKDRFSAERLKGVDSTLKIQPAKLEDSAVYLCASSRFTGPLNTEAFFGQGTRLTVV.

The CDR3 region has the DNA TGTGCCTGGAGTGGGGGGACTAGCGGGAGACAGTTCTTC. Amino acids: CAWSGGTSGRQFF. The chain carries TRBV30 and TRBJ2-1; 14 nucleotides align to TRBD2. This CDR3 is 13 amino acids long. CDR1 and CDR2 (germline): GTSNPN, SVGIG (reference sequence). Trimming removed 1 base from V and 13 bases from J; junction bases left unmatched: 3.

V gene TRBV11-3 combines with J gene TRBJ1-2; weak D call: TRBD1 (6 bases). The germline CDR1 and CDR2 sequences are SGHNT and YENEEA. V dropped 1 base and J dropped 4 bases, with 22 bases sitting between them. This CDR3 is built from 18 residues. The CDR3, as DNA: TGTGCCAGCAGCTTAGCCTCTATACCCCCGGGACAACTCTATGGCTACACCTTC. It codes for CASSLASIPPGQLYGYTF. The full variable domain, in which reference TRBV11-3 and TRBJ1-2 provide the parts outside the CDR3, is EAGVVQSPRYKIIEKKQPVAFWCNPISGHNTLYWYLQNLGQGPELLIRYENEEAVDDSQLPKDRFSAERLKGVDSTLKIQPAELGDSAVYLCASSLASIPPGQLYGYTFGSGTRLTVV.

The rearrangement links TRBV3-1 (or the pseudogene TRBV3-2) to TRBJ2-1; 15 nucleotides align to TRBD2. The V and J ends lost 1 base and 7 bases, in that order; junction bases with no gene match: 5. Germline CDR1 reads LGHDT; CDR2 reads YNNKEL (reference sequence). This CDR3 is 17 amino acids long. CDR3 in amino acids: CASSQVEGTSGRNEQFF. The CDR3 coding sequence is TGTGCCAGCAGCCAAGTGGAAGGGACTAGCGGGAGGAATGAGCAGTTCTTC.

V and J are TRBV18 and TRBJ1-1; perhaps TRBD1 as D (5 bases). V lost 2 bases and J 8 bases, leaving 12 bases between the germline ends. In germline, CDR1 is KGHSH, CDR2 LQKENI. The CDR3 is 13 residues long. The CDR3 DNA reads as TGTGCCAGCTCACCAGGACCTGGGGGGGAAGCTTTCTTT. Translating gives CASSPGPGGEAFF.

The chain couples TRBV18 to TRBJ1-3; unclear D gene. The CDR3 runs 15 residues. Trimming stripped 1 base from V and 0 bases from J, with 7 bases between. In germline, CDR1 is KGHSH, CDR2 LQKENI. CDR3 nucleotides: TGTGCCAGCTCACCACAAGAGAGCTCTGGAAACACCATATATTTT. As protein: CASSPQESSGNTIYF.